Given below is one T cell receptor beta chain in context. The source of the sample is a study of blood T cell repertoires in COVID-19. The CDR3 loop spans 15 amino acids. V was cut by 2 bases and J by 0 bases, with 10 bases left in between. Germline assignment: CDR1 LGHDT and CDR2 YNNKEL (reference sequence). Measured with immunoSEQ multiplex PCR; TCRdb has only the in-frame clones, and not every one. This table holds roughly 100,000 clones, over 75% found once. This sequence was found in a human donor in a cohort sampled during active or convalescent COVID-19. Material for sequencing was peripheral blood. The gene calls are TRBV3-1 (or the pseudogene TRBV3-2) and TRBJ1-1; D is unresolved. The CDR3 protein is CASSQPTGMNTEAFF. CDR3 nucleotides: TGTGCCAGCAGCCAACCCACGGGTATGAACACTGAAGCTTTCTTT.